The 13 T cell receptor beta chains listed next were all sequenced from one sample in a study of T cells in Graves' hyperthyroidism and ophthalmopathy. Template material for amplifying TCR beta CDR3 regions consisted of RNA transcripts. The HTBI primer set was used in a first-round RT-PCR of the TCR CDR3. TCRdb reprocessed the multiplex PCR reads via MiXCR and lists one record per CDR3 protein. The profile shows over 250,000 distinct CDR3 sequences, approximately 13% of them singletons. The specimen was blood. The receptors shown here come from a woman aged 40 to 50 with Graves' ophthalmopathy.

This clonotype was detected ten times or more. The chain carries TRBV11-2 and TRBJ2-7; D is undetermined. The CDR3 loop spans 15 amino acids. Germline V gene sequence: CDR1 SGHAT, CDR2 FQNNGV. V lost 2 bases and J lost 3, with 14 bases in between. CDR3 loop: CASSLIVVTGYEQYF. The DNA of the CDR3 is TGTGCCAGCAGCTTAATAGTGGTTACTGGCTACGAGCAGTACTTC.

This clonotype was recorded a few times. CDR3 bases: TGCAGCGTTGTTCCGCGCGGGGGCACAGATACGCAGTATTTT. The encoded protein is CSVVPRGGTDTQYF. The chain employs TRBV29-1 and TRBJ2-3; weak D call: TRBD2 (6 bases). The CDR3 consists of 14 residues. Germline CDR1 and CDR2: SQVTM and ANQGSEA. The ends were cut back, 4 bases at V and 1 base at J, with 12 bases in the middle.

Only a few counts were recorded for this clonotype. V and J are TRBV7-6 and TRBJ2-7, with 9 bases fitting TRBD1. Trimming at V came to 2 bases and at J to 4 bases, leaving 3 bases not matched to a gene. Germline V gives CDR1 SGHVS, CDR2 FNYEAQ. CDR3 length: 14 residues. Here the CDR3 DNA reads TGTGCCAGCAGCTTAAGGACAGGGGAATACGAGCAGTACTTC. Its translation is CASSLRTGEYEQYF.

In this sample, this clonotype turned up many times. In nucleotides, the CDR3 is TGCAGTGCTAGAGATCTCGGACGCGCCCCGGGCTATGGCTACACCTTC. Protein: CSARDLGRAPGYGYTF. The gene calls are TRBV20-1 and TRBJ1-2; D gene uncertain. CDR1 and CDR2 from the germline V gene are DFQATT and SNEGSKA (reference sequence). Trimming stripped 0 bases from V and 4 bases from J, with 18 bases between. The length of the CDR3 is 16 residues.

This clonotype was detected many times. V usage is TRBV11-3 and J usage is TRBJ2-7; 7 bases agree with TRBD2. With 8 bases clipped from V and 0 bases from J, the junction kept 7 bases outside the gene matches. CDR3 length: 14 residues. The germline CDR1 and CDR2 sequences are SGHNT and YENEEA. The CDR3 nucleotides are TGTGCCAGCCAGAGCGGGGCCCGCTCCTACGAGCAGTACTTC. Translation gives CASQSGARSYEQYF.

The chain links TRBV30 to TRBJ1-1; D is uncertain. The CDR3 is 13 amino acids. Germline assignment: CDR1 GTSNPN and CDR2 SVGIG (reference sequence). Trimming shortened V by 1 base and J by 6 bases, and 12 bases separated the two germline ends. This CDR3 is CAWSGPPVAEAFF. The DNA of the CDR3 is TGTGCCTGGAGTGGACCCCCGGTAGCTGAAGCTTTCTTT. Combining the CDR3 with reference TRBV30 and TRBJ1-1 gives the whole variable domain SQTIHQWPATLVQPVGSPLSLECTVEGTSNPNLYWYRQAAGRGLQLLFYSVGIGQISSEVPQNLSASRPQDRQFILSSKKLLLSDSGFYLCAWSGPPVAEAFFGQGTRLTVV.

With respect to this clonotype: At one boundary the junction diverges from the germline segment, which might be a read error. The rearrangement uses TRBV5-1 and TRBJ2-1; 9 bases are shared with TRBD2. This CDR3 contains 15 residues. Germline assignment: CDR1 SGHRS and CDR2 YFSETQ. This CDR3 is CASSSGLAFGDEQFF. The CDR3 DNA sequence: TGTGCCAGCAGCTCGGGACTAGCTTTTGGCGATGAGCAGTTCTTC.

CDR3 sequence: CASSPGTGGLEQYF. The CDR3 DNA follows: TGTGCCAGCAGCCCGGGGACAGGGGGGCTCGAGCAGTACTTC. The chain is built from TRBV7-8 and TRBJ2-7, with 11 bases identical to TRBD1. Germline CDR1 and CDR2: SGHVS and FQNEAQ. The CDR3 has 14 residues. The V and J ends lost 5 bases and 6 bases, in that order; junction bases with no gene match: 6.

The chain is built from TRBV29-1 and TRBJ2-2; TRBD1 matches 12 bases. CDR3 length equals 14 residues. V lost 4 bases to trimming and J lost 6 bases; unmatched junction nucleotides: 3. Germline loops: CDR1 SQVTM, CDR2 ANQGSEA. In nucleotides, the CDR3 is TGCAGCGTTGTCGGGACAGGGGGCCCCGGGGAGCTGTTTTTT. It codes for CSVVGTGGPGELFF.

This chain uses TRBV5-4 with TRBJ2-1; D is possibly TRBD2 (6 bases). Trimming removed 6 bases at V and 10 bases at J, with 17 bases between. CDR1 is SGHNT and CDR2 is YYREEE in the germline V gene (reference sequence). There are 13 residues in the CDR3. CDR3 residues: CASNPWGTPEQFF. The DNA of the CDR3 is TGTGCCAGCAACCCTTGGGGGACTCCCGAGCAGTTCTTC.

The rearrangement joins TRBV20-1 to TRBJ2-7; D is possibly TRBD1 (5 bases). V shed 4 bases and J shed 4 bases, with 11 bases lying between them. The CDR3 has 12 amino acids. Germline CDR1 and CDR2: DFQATT and SNEGSKA (reference sequence). CDR3 in amino acids: CSANQGYYEQYF. For the CDR3, the DNA is TGCAGTGCTAATCAGGGCTATTACGAGCAGTACTTC.

The chain couples TRBV10-1 to TRBJ2-3; D gene ambiguous. V shed 3 bases and J shed 0 bases, with 13 bases lying between them. CDR3 length: 16 residues. Germline CDR1 WNHNN, CDR2 SYGVQD (reference sequence). CDR3 coding DNA: TGCGCCAGCAGTGACGTTGGCCTCTTGAGCACAGATACGCAGTATTTT. Amino acid sequence: CASSDVGLLSTDTQYF.

Ten or more counts support this clonotype. This chain uses TRBV6-1 with TRBJ1-4; D is unclear. Trimming cost V 8 bases and J 8 bases, with 9 bases left between them. This CDR3 has 11 residues. Germline CDR1 MNHNS, CDR2 SASEGT. This CDR3 reads CASAWGEKLFF. The CDR3 bases are TGTGCCAGCGCGTGGGGAGAAAAACTGTTTTTT.